Presented here are 4 T cell receptor beta chains from one specimen sequenced in a study of identical twins. TCRdb called the 5' RACE reads again in MiXCR, with one record for every CDR3 protein. This table holds hundreds of thousands of distinct CDR3 sequences, 8.6% found once. These same data were also listed under a study on yellow fever vaccine responses in identical twins.

The material sequenced was PBMCs. The receptors stem from a woman aged 18-29 years in good health.

Ten or more counts support this clonotype. The chain uses TRBV4-1 and TRBJ2-2; D is unresolved. The CDR3 runs 15 residues. Deletions cut 4 bases from V and 9 bases from J, with 18 bases between. Germline assignment: CDR1 MGHRA and CDR2 YSYEKL. CDR3 loop: CASSREDTPGRELFF. The CDR3 nucleotides are TGCGCCAGCAGCCGAGAAGACACCCCAGGCCGGGAGCTGTTTTTT.

This clonotype was counted ten times or more. This chain joins TRBV4-3 and TRBJ2-5; tentative D call: TRBD2 (7 bases). The CDR3 runs 15 residues. V dropped 1 base and J dropped 5 bases, with 14 bases sitting between them. Germline CDR1 LGHNA, CDR2 YSLEER. CDR3 in DNA: TGCGCCAGCAGCCAAGGACTAGGGGGAGGGGAGACCCAGTACTTC. Translation gives CASSQGLGGGETQYF.

The sample holds a few counts of this clonotype. This chain links TRBV19 with TRBJ2-1; D is unclear. The CDR3 has 13 amino acids. Trimming shortened V by 5 bases and J by 6 bases, and 11 bases separated the two germline ends. Germline V CDR1 and CDR2: LNHDA, SQIVND (reference sequence). In DNA, the CDR3 is TGTGCCAGTAGTGCCGGTGCAGCCAATGAGCAGTTCTTC. Its protein product is CASSAGAANEQFF.

This clonotype was detected only a few times. CDR3 nucleotide sequence: TGCAGCGTTGAATCCTACTCCAAGGGGGATACGCAGTATTTT. Translation: CSVESYSKGDTQYF. This chain links TRBV29-1 with TRBJ2-3; D might be TRBD1 (5 bases). Trimming pared 2 bases from V and 6 bases from J, leaving 15 bases between. CDR1 is SQVTM, CDR2 ANQGSEA, per germline. The CDR3 totals 14 residues.